These 4 T cell receptor beta chains were sequenced from one sample in a study of CD8+CD57+ T cells in acquired aplastic anemia. TCR beta VDJ and CDR3 were profiled, and genomic DNA was the template. TCRdb processed the reads anew with MiXCR; each CDR3 protein has one entry. Of 200,000 to 250,000 distinct CDR3 sequences listed, about a third are singletons. Sample: sorted CD4+, CD8+, or CD8+CD57+ T cells (not recorded which) from PBMCs. The receptors derive from a human donor in good health, serving as a control.

This clonotype was found many times. This chain links TRBV7-3 with TRBJ2-1; no definite D call. The CDR3 runs 13 residues. In germline, CDR1 is SGHTA, CDR2 FQGTGA. Trimming cost V 2 bases and J 5 bases, with 7 bases left between them. CDR3 protein: CASSLSGNNEQFF. Written as DNA, the CDR3 is TGTGCCAGCAGCTTATCTGGGAACAATGAGCAGTTCTTC.

This clonotype was seen many times. The J gene is TRBJ1-4, the V gene TRBV29-1, with D tentatively TRBD1 (5 bases). Germline loops: CDR1 SQVTM, CDR2 ANQGSEA. The CDR3 covers 12 residues. The V and J ends lost 7 bases and 4 bases respectively, with 10 bases between them. CDR3 in amino acids: CSARTFNEKLFF. The CDR3, as DNA: TGCAGCGCCCGGACATTTAATGAAAAACTGTTTTTT.

Turning to this clonotype: This may come from a read error, since a much larger clone is one base off. J is TRBJ1-1 and V is TRBV5-1; 8 bases fit TRBD1. Germline values: CDR1 SGHRS, CDR2 YFSETQ. Trimming removed 10 bases from V and 4 bases from J; junction bases left unmatched: 12. The CDR3 has 14 amino acids. CDR3 sequence reads: CARTSFGQGTEAFF. The CDR3 DNA reads TGCGCCCGCACCAGTTTCGGACAGGGCACTGAAGCTTTCTTT.

The table lists this clonotype with many counts. The rearrangement joins TRBV5-4 to TRBJ2-5; the D is unclear. Germline lookup yields CDR1 SGHNT and CDR2 YYREEE (reference sequence). V was shortened by 1 base and J by 1 base, with 5 bases between the two germline ends. This CDR3 has 13 amino acids. The DNA of the CDR3 is TGTGCCAGCAGCTTGTACGGCCAAGAGACCCAGTACTTC. This translates into CASSLYGQETQYF.